The 3 T cell receptor beta chains in this list originate from one sample, sequenced in a study of shared clonotypes between healthy human individuals. Sequencing was performed with immunoSEQ multiplex PCR; in TCRdb, only in-frame clones are kept and a portion is missing. The table has about 1.5 million clones, 95% to 99% seen once. Sequenced input: naive CD4+ T cells sorted from blood. Stated subset: CD45RA+ positively selected. Receptors originate from a man aged 25 to 40 in good health.

The J gene is TRBJ2-1, the V gene TRBV2, with 11 positions matching TRBD1. This CDR3 contains 15 residues. After removal of 8 bases from V and 1 base from J, the junction contained 4 bases not matched to a gene. CDR1 and CDR2 from the germline V gene are SNHLY and FYNNEI. The CDR3 DNA reads as TGTGCCAGCGGACAGGGGGCTAGGTCCTACAATGAGCAGTTCTTC. It translates to CASGQGARSYNEQFF.

This clone has only one observation. The rearrangement uses TRBV5-1 and TRBJ2-1; 7 nucleotides line up with TRBD2. The CDR3 has 15 amino acids. From germline, CDR1 is SGHRS and CDR2 YFSETQ. V was pared by 2 bases and J by 8 bases, with 10 bases of the junction left unmatched. In nucleotides, the CDR3 is TGCGCCAGCAGCTTAGCGGGACTGCCGGATGATGAGCAGTTCTTC. Protein product: CASSLAGLPDDEQFF.

V is TRBV5-5 and J is TRBJ1-2; possibly TRBD1 for D (6 bases). This CDR3 has 16 residues. V shed 4 bases and J shed 6 bases, with 22 bases lying between them. From germline, CDR1 is SGHKS and CDR2 YYEKEE (reference sequence). For the CDR3, the DNA is TGTGCCAGCAGCCCCACCCCGACAGGCTCTGGGGATGGCTACACCTTC. This translates into CASSPTPTGSGDGYTF.